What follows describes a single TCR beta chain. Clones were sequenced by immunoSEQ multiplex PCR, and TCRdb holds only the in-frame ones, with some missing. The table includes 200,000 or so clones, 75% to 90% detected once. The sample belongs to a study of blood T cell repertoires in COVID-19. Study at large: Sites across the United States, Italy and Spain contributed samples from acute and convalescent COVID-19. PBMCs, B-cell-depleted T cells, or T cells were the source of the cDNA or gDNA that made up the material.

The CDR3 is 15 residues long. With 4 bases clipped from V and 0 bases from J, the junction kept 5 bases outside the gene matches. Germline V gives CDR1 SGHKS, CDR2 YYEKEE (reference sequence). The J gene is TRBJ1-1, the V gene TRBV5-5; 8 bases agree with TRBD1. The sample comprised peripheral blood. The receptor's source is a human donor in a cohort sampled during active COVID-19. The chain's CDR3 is CASSPWTGLNTEAFF. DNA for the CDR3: TGTGCCAGCAGCCCATGGACAGGGCTGAACACTGAAGCTTTCTTT.